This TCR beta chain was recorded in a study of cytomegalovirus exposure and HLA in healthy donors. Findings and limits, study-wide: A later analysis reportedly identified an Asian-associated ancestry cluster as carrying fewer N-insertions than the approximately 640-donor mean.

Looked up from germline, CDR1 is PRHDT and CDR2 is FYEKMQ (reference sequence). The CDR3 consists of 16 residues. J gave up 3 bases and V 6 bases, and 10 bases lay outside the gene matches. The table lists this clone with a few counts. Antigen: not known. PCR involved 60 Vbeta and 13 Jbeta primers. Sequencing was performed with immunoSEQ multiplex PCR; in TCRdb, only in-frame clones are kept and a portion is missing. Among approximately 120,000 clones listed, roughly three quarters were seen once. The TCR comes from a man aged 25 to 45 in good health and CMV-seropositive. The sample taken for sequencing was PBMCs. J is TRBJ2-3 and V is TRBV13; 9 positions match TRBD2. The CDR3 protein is CASRVRGRARTDTQYF. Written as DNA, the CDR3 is TGTGCCAGCAGGGTCCGCGGGAGGGCGCGAACAGATACGCAGTATTTT. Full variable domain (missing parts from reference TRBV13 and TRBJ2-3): AAGVIQSPRHLIKEKRETATLKCYPIPRHDTVYWYQQGPGQDPQFLISFYEKMQSDKGSIPDRFSAQQFSDYHSELNMSSLELGDSALYFCASRVRGRARTDTQYFGPGTRLTVL.